This entry concerns a single TCR beta chain. This entry comes from a study of blood T cell repertoires in COVID-19. Study-level background: COVID-19 samples from acute and convalescent phases originated in the United States, Italy and Spain.

Original processing methods: Reference gene primers were amplified, and this amplification served to estimate nucleated cell counts. The method was immunoSEQ multiplex PCR; TCRdb's version includes in-frame clones alone and lacks a portion of them. Clonal size and the V and J genes are those of that table, whereas D and trimming came from the DNA. This table has approximately 72,000 clones, about nine tenths appearing once. The receptor was isolated from a woman aged 60 to 75 with acute or convalescent COVID-19. The sample consisted of peripheral blood.

For the CDR3, the DNA is TGCGCCAGCAGCCAAGATAGACTAGCGGGCCGCTCTGGGGCCAACGTCCTGACTTTC. Translating it yields CASSQDRLAGRSGANVLTF. The chain has TRBV4-1 and TRBJ2-6, with 10 bases aligning to TRBD2. The germline V gene has CDR1 MGHRA and CDR2 YSYEKL. J was trimmed by 0 bases and V by 0 bases; bases with no gene match: 5. This CDR3 region has 19 residues.